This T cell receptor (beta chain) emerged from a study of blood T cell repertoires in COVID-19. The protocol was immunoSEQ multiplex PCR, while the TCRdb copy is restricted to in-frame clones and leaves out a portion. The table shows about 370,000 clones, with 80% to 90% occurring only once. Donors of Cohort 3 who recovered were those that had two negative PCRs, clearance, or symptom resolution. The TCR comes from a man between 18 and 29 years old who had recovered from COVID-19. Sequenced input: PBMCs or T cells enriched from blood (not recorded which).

The CDR3 nucleotides read TGTGCCAGCAGCGTTACCCCTAGCGCAGCCACCGGGGAGCTGTTTTTT. Translation: CASSVTPSAATGELFF. The chain is built from TRBV5-4 and TRBJ2-2, with D possibly TRBD2 on 6 matching bases. Germline CDR1 and CDR2: SGHNT and YYREEE (reference sequence). The V gene lost 4 bases and the J gene lost 4 bases, with 17 bases spanning the gap. This CDR3 region has 16 residues.